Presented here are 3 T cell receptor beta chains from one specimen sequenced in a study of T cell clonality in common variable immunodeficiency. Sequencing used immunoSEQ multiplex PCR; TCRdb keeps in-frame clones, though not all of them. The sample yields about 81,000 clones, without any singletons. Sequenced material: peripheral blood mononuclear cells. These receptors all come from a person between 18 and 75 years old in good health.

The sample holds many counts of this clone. The CDR3 sequence: CAWSLGSSYEQYF. The covered CDR3 bases are TGTGCCTGGAGTTTGGGCAGCTCCTACGAG. The rearrangement uses TRBV30 and TRBJ2-7; D unclear. The CDR3 end lies 3 residues beyond the end of the read and is filled in from the germline J gene. Between the trimmed V and J ends, which lost 2 bases and 0 bases, there was a span of 8 bases. The CDR3 is 13 amino acids. Germline V gives CDR1 GTSNPN, CDR2 SVGIG (reference sequence).

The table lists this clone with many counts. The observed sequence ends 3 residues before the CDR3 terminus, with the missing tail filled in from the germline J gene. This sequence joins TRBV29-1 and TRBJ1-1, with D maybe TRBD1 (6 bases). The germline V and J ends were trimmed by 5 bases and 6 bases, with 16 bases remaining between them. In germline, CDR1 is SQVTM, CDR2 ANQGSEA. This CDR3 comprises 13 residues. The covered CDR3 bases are TGCAGCGTTCATGGCAGGGGAAGGCCTGAA. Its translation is CSVHGRGRPE. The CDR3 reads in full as CSVHGRGRPEAFF.

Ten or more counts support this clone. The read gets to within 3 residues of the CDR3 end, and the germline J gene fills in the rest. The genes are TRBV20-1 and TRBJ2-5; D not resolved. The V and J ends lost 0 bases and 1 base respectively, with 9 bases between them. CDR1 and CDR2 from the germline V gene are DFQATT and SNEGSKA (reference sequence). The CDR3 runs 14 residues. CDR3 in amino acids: CSARDPLSQETQYF. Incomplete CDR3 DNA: TGCAGTGCTAGAGACCCACTTTCCCAAGAGACC.